This T cell receptor beta chain originates from a study of T cells in localized non-small cell lung cancer. Using immunoSEQ multiplex PCR, the repertoire was profiled, and TCRdb retains in-frame clones only, with some absent. The table includes around 100,000 clones, about 91% detected once. Whole-study results and caveats: Median around 56 top-100 tumor clones were shared with paired adjacent lung.

Concerning this clone: Its antigen remains unidentified. A junction boundary mismatches the germline segment, possibly from a read error.

CDR1 is MGHDK and CDR2 is SYGVNS in the germline V gene. The CDR3 is 13 amino acids. The receptor comes from a man aged 40-75 years with stage I squamous cell lung carcinoma. This rearrangement joins TRBV25-1 to TRBJ1-6, with D possibly matching TRBD1 (5 bases). The sequenced sample was peripheral blood, obtained before any cancer treatment. The CDR3 coding sequence is TGTGCCAGCAGTGAAAATAAGGGAGGGGCCTTGGACTTT. It translates to CASSENKGGALDF.